One sample yielded the 29 T cell receptor beta chains listed below, sequenced in a study of spatial heterogeneity in lung cancer. TCRdb analysed the 5' RACE reads with MiXCR anew, one entry per CDR3 protein. The repertoire holds under 75,000 distinct CDR3 sequences, with approximately 12% as singletons. Noted time point: sample taken at primary tumor resection. Whole RNA, which was extracted from tumor, nontumor lung tissue or frozen PBMC, was sequenced without any cell sorting. The sequenced sample was PBMCs, obtained at surgery. Source of these receptors: a male donor with early-stage non-small cell lung cancer.

This clonotype was recorded a few times. The V gene is TRBV20-1, the J gene TRBJ2-1; 12 bases agree with TRBD2. The V gene's germline CDR1 is DFQATT and CDR2 SNEGSKA (reference sequence). The CDR3 runs 14 residues. The V and J ends lost 6 bases and 6 bases, in that order; junction bases with no gene match: 6. The CDR3 DNA follows: TGCAGTGCCCTCCTAGCGGGAGGGCGCAATGAGCAGTTCTTC. It encodes CSALLAGGRNEQFF.

This chain uses TRBV3-1 with TRBJ1-3, with D maybe TRBD1 (6 bases). CDR3 length equals 18 residues. Germline CDR1 and CDR2: LGHDT and YNNKEL (reference sequence). V gave up 1 base and J gave up 3 bases, with 19 bases separating them. The CDR3 coding sequence is TGTGCCAGCAGCCAAGGAGTCATGATGGGGGCGAGTGGAAACACCATATATTTT. Translating gives CASSQGVMMGASGNTIYF.

This clonotype was detected a few times. The chain joins TRBV27 to TRBJ2-3, with D possibly TRBD1 on 6 matching bases. Germline V gene sequence: CDR1 MNHEY, CDR2 SMNVEV (reference sequence). The CDR3 loop spans 16 amino acids. V gave up 0 bases and J gave up 0 bases, with 10 bases separating them. The CDR3 DNA is TGTGCCAGCAGTTTATCGATCAGGGGTAGCACAGATACGCAGTATTTT. This codes for CASSLSIRGSTDTQYF.

This clonotype was found a few times. The rearrangement links TRBV5-1 to TRBJ1-2; no reliable D call. The ends were cut back, 7 bases at V and 6 bases at J, with 13 bases in the middle. The CDR3 is 12 residues long. Germline loops: CDR1 SGHRS, CDR2 YFSETQ. The CDR3: CASALTQHGYTF. In nucleotides, the CDR3 is TGCGCCAGCGCGCTGACCCAGCATGGCTACACCTTC.

The chain combines TRBV12-3 or TRBV12-4 with TRBJ1-1; D is uncertain. V was shortened by 5 bases and J by 3 bases, with 10 bases between the two germline ends. This CDR3 is 13 amino acids long. CDR3 sequence (DNA): TGTGCCAGCAGTGTCCTGAGAGACACTGAAGCTTTCTTT. Its translation is CASSVLRDTEAFF.

This clonotype was seen only a few times. V is TRBV3-1 and J is TRBJ2-1, with TRBD2 matching over 10 bases. Germline V CDR1 and CDR2: LGHDT, YNNKEL (reference sequence). The CDR3 loop spans 16 amino acids. With V trimmed by 2 bases and J by 10 bases, 11 bases remained unmatched. The CDR3 loop is CASSQLDLAGEDEQFF. DNA of the CDR3: TGTGCCAGCAGCCAATTGGATCTAGCGGGAGAAGACGAGCAGTTCTTC.

This clonotype was seen ten or more times. The chain has TRBV11-3 and TRBJ1-1; unclear D gene. The CDR3 totals 13 residues. Germline V gives CDR1 SGHNT, CDR2 YENEEA. Trimming removed 5 bases from V and 12 bases from J, with 19 bases in between. CDR3 coding DNA: TGTGCCAGCAGCCTTAACGGGGAGGGAGATCCTTTCTTT. As protein: CASSLNGEGDPFF.

This clonotype was counted many times. The chain recombines TRBV11-2 with TRBJ2-3, with D possibly TRBD2 on 6 matching bases. V shed 0 bases and J shed 1 base, with 8 bases lying between them. Germline values: CDR1 SGHAT, CDR2 FQNNGV. The CDR3 has 15 residues. CDR3 sequence: CASSLEWGGTDTQYF. In DNA form, the CDR3 reads TGTGCCAGCAGCTTAGAATGGGGGGGCACAGATACGCAGTATTTT.

The chain recombines TRBV6-5 with TRBJ1-5; D gene uncertain. CDR1 is MNHEY and CDR2 is SVGAGI in the germline V gene. CDR3 length: 13 residues. Trimming stripped 6 bases from V and 0 bases from J, with 6 bases between. For the CDR3, the DNA is TGTGCCAGCAGCCCAAATAGCAATCAGCCCCAGCATTTT. Translating gives CASSPNSNQPQHF.

V usage is TRBV27 and J usage is TRBJ2-1; D ambiguous. Germline CDR1 is MNHEY and CDR2 is SMNVEV (reference sequence). V lost 5 bases to trimming and J lost 0 bases, with 14 bases between them. The CDR3 is made up of 16 amino acids. The CDR3, as DNA: TGTGCCAGCAGTCCATCTCGCCGAAGCTCCTACAATGAGCAGTTCTTC. Translation gives CASSPSRRSSYNEQFF.

This clonotype was counted a few times. The V and J genes are TRBV20-1 and TRBJ2-7; D is perhaps TRBD1 (5 bases). This CDR3 contains 11 residues. Trimming took 6 bases from V and 9 from J, leaving 15 bases between them. Germline V lookup: CDR1 DFQATT, CDR2 SNEGSKA (reference sequence). CDR3 in amino acids: CSAGQVRGQYF. CDR3 DNA: TGCAGTGCCGGACAAGTACGAGGGCAGTACTTC.

In its sample, this clonotype was seen many times. The V gene is TRBV11-3, the J gene TRBJ1-1; the match to TRBD1 covers 7 bases. CDR1 is SGHNT and CDR2 is YENEEA in the germline V gene. J gave up 1 base and V 5 bases, and 7 bases lay outside the gene matches. This CDR3 comprises 15 residues. This CDR3 reads CASSRTTGQNTEAFF. Here the CDR3 DNA reads TGTGCCAGCAGCCGCACGACAGGGCAGAACACTGAAGCTTTCTTT.

The rearrangement links TRBV20-1 to TRBJ2-1; TRBD2 agrees at 12 bases. Germline CDR1 reads DFQATT; CDR2 reads SNEGSKA (reference sequence). The CDR3 runs 14 residues. With 5 bases clipped from V and 9 bases from J, the junction kept 8 bases outside the gene matches. DNA of the CDR3: TGCAGTGCTCAGAGGACTAGCGGGGATGGTGAGCAGTTCTTC. Amino acid sequence: CSAQRTSGDGEQFF.

At least ten counts were recorded for this clonotype. The chain recombines TRBV29-1 with TRBJ2-2; D uncertain. Trimming stripped 8 bases from V and 6 bases from J, with 13 bases between. This CDR3 is 12 amino acids long. The germline V gene has CDR1 SQVTM and CDR2 ANQGSEA. CDR3 sequence reads: CSLNLGSGELFF. The CDR3 DNA follows: TGCAGCCTCAACTTGGGATCCGGGGAGCTGTTTTTT.

The chain carries TRBV12-3 or TRBV12-4 and TRBJ2-5; D is possibly TRBD1 (7 bases). The V and J ends lost 5 bases and 2 bases respectively, with 15 bases between them. There are 15 residues in the CDR3. The CDR3 reads CASSPLTGRQETQYF. CDR3 DNA sequence: TGTGCCAGCAGTCCCTTGACAGGGAGGCAAGAGACCCAGTACTTC.

This clonotype has ten or more counts. V gene TRBV7-2 combines with J gene TRBJ1-5, with D possibly TRBD1 on 5 matching bases. Germline V gives CDR1 SGHTA, CDR2 FQGNSA. Between the trimmed V and J ends, which lost 3 bases and 7 bases, there was a span of 10 bases. The length of the CDR3 is 13 residues. CDR3 sequence reads: CASSLLTVQPQHF. For the CDR3, the DNA is TGTGCCAGCAGCTTGTTGACAGTACAGCCCCAGCATTTT.

This clonotype was counted many times. The chain is built from TRBV15 and TRBJ2-7; D possibly uses TRBD1 or TRBD2 (5 bases each). Germline V lookup: CDR1 LNHNV, CDR2 YYDKDF (reference sequence). This CDR3 spans 14 amino acids. V lost 5 bases to trimming and J lost 3 bases, with 14 bases between them. CDR3 sequence (DNA): TGTGCCACCAGCGAACGGGACGAAAGCTACGAGCAGTACTTC. Its translation: CATSERDESYEQYF.

Only a few counts were recorded for this clonotype. V usage is TRBV3-1 and J usage is TRBJ2-1; tentative D call: TRBD1 (5 bases). V lost 4 bases and J 12 bases, leaving 16 bases between the germline ends. Germline V CDR1 and CDR2: LGHDT, YNNKEL (reference sequence). The CDR3 spans 13 residues. The chain's CDR3 is CASSPRGRGGQFF. The CDR3 coding sequence is TGTGCCAGCAGCCCGAGAGGAAGGGGTGGGCAGTTCTTC.

This clonotype was counted between two and nine times. The gene calls are TRBV18 and TRBJ2-1; D is perhaps TRBD2 (5 bases). Deletions cut 4 bases from V and 6 bases from J, with 10 bases between. Germline CDR1 KGHSH, CDR2 LQKENI. The length of the CDR3 is 13 residues. CDR3 amino acids: CASSLRESNEQFF. The CDR3 region has the DNA TGTGCCAGCTCACTGAGGGAATCCAATGAGCAGTTCTTC.

This clonotype was observed many times. This chain links TRBV11-2 with TRBJ1-5, with D possibly matching TRBD1 (5 bases). The CDR3 has 15 amino acids. Per the germline V gene, CDR1 is SGHAT and CDR2 is FQNNGV. Trimming removed 5 bases from V and 5 bases from J, with 16 bases in between. CDR3 in amino acids: CASSLAGGFDQPQHF. The CDR3 region has the DNA TGTGCCAGCAGCCTAGCCGGGGGTTTCGATCAGCCCCAGCATTTT.

CDR3 protein: CASSNGGESPLHF. The CDR3, as DNA: TGTGCCAGCTCAAACGGGGGCGAGTCACCCCTCCACTTT. J is TRBJ1-6 and V is TRBV18, with D perhaps matching TRBD1 (6 bases). CDR3 size: 13 residues. V was cut by 5 bases and J by 10 bases, with 12 bases left in between. CDR1 and CDR2 (germline): KGHSH, LQKENI.

In regard to this clonotype: This may arise from a read error, as a much more abundant clone is one base away. The V gene is TRBV7-9, the J gene TRBJ1-1; D gene uncertain. There are 15 residues in the CDR3. Germline CDR1 reads SEHNR; CDR2 reads FQNEAQ (reference sequence). DNA of the CDR3: TGTGCCAACAGCTTCGTACGGGGAATTGATCCTGAAGCTTTCTTT. Amino acid sequence: CANSFVRGIDPEAFF.

V and J are TRBV4-2 and TRBJ2-7; D perhaps matches TRBD1 (5 bases). The V end lost 0 bases, the J end lost 4 bases, and 13 bases lay between the germline ends. Germline CDR1 reads LGHNA; CDR2 reads YNFKEQ. The CDR3 is 15 amino acids. CDR3: CASSQEDTKSYEQYF. The CDR3 region has the DNA TGTGCCAGCAGCCAAGAGGACACGAAATCTTACGAGCAGTACTTC.

There are many counts of this clonotype. The CDR3 spells CASSVVEVVNTEAFF. The CDR3 DNA reads TGTGCCAGCAGCGTAGTGGAAGTCGTAAACACTGAAGCTTTCTTT. The chain employs TRBV9 and TRBJ1-1, with D unclear. Per the germline V gene, CDR1 is SGDLS and CDR2 is YYNGEE. V lost 0 bases and J 2 bases, leaving 11 bases between the germline ends. The CDR3 has 15 residues. Full variable domain (outside the CDR3, taken from reference TRBV9 and TRBJ1-1): DSGVTQTPKHLITATGQRVTLRCSPRSGDLSVYWYQQSLDQGLQFLIQYYNGEERAKGNILERFSAQQFPDLHSELNLSSLELGDSALYFCASSVVEVVNTEAFFGQGTRLTVV.

The table lists this clonotype with many counts. V and J are TRBV5-1 and TRBJ1-1; no firm D call. With 1 base removed from V and 1 base from J, the gap between germline ends came to 5 bases. The CDR3 length is 13 residues. CDR1 is SGHRS, CDR2 YFSETQ, per germline. CDR3 in DNA: TGCGCCAGCAGCTTGAGTACGAACACTGAAGCTTTCTTT. Translated: CASSLSTNTEAFF.

This chain connects TRBV12-3 or TRBV12-4 to TRBJ2-7; TRBD2 aligns across 7 bases. J was trimmed by 0 bases and V by 6 bases; bases with no gene match: 17. This CDR3 comprises 18 residues. The CDR3 coding sequence is TGTGCCAGCAGCTCCCGAGGAGGGAGGGCTTCGAGCTCCTACGAGCAGTACTTC. Translation: CASSSRGGRASSSYEQYF.

The chain combines TRBV29-1 with TRBJ1-1, with D unclear. V gave up 2 bases and J gave up 10 bases, with 8 bases separating them. The length of the CDR3 is 10 residues. In germline, CDR1 is SQVTM, CDR2 ANQGSEA. The CDR3 bases are TGCAGCGTTGAAAGGAACGCAGCTTTCTTT. This gives the protein CSVERNAAFF.

A few counts support this clonotype. This chain connects TRBV20-1 to TRBJ2-7; D perhaps matches TRBD2 (5 bases). The CDR3 runs 11 residues. V lost 5 bases and J lost 0, with 5 bases in between. Germline CDR1 is DFQATT and CDR2 is SNEGSKA (reference sequence). The CDR3 is CSAGSSYEQYF. CDR3 DNA: TGCAGTGCTGGGAGCTCCTACGAGCAGTACTTC.

V usage is TRBV5-1 and J usage is TRBJ2-1, with 16 bases aligning to TRBD2. The J segment lost 11 bases and the V segment lost 4 bases, leaving 12 bases of the junction unmatched. This CDR3 contains 17 residues. Germline loops: CDR1 SGHRS, CDR2 YFSETQ. The CDR3 nucleotides are TGCGCCAGCAGCCCGGGACTAGCGGGAGGGCCCAGGAATAAGCAGTTCTTC. This gives the protein CASSPGLAGGPRNKQFF.